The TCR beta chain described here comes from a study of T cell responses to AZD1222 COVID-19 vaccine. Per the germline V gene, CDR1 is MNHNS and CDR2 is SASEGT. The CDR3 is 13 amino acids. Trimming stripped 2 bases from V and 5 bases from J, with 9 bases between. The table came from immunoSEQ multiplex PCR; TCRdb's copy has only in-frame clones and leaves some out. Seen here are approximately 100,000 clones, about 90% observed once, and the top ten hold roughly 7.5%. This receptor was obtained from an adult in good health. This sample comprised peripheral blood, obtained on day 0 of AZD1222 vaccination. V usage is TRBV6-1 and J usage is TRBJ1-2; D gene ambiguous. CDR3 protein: CASSERALYGYTF. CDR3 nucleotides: TGTGCCAGCAGTGAAAGGGCATTATATGGCTACACCTTC.